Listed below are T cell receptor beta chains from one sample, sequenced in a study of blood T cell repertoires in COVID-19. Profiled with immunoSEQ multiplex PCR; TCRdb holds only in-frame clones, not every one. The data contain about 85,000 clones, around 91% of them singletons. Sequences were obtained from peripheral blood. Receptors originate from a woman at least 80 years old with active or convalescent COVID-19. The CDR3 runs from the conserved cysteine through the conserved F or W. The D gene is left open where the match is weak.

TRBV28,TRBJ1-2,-,TGTGCCAGCAGTTCACCATACAGGGCCTATGGCTACACCTTC,CASSSPYRAYGYTF
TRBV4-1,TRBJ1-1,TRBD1,TGCGCCAGCAGCCAAGATCCCCAGGGGGCGCAGGACACTGAAGCTTTCTTT,CASSQDPQGAQDTEAFF
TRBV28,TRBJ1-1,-,TGTGCCAGCAGTTTATCAGGAATGAACACTGAAGCTTTCTTT,CASSLSGMNTEAFF
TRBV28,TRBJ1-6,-,TGTGCCAGCAGTTTGGGCAGGGCTCATAATTCACCCCTCCACTTT,CASSLGRAHNSPLHF
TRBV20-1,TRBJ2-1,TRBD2,TGCAGTGCTAGTGAACTAGCGGGATCGTGGTCCTACAATGAGCAGTTCTTC,CSASELAGSWSYNEQFF
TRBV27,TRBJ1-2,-,TGTGCCAGCAGTCCAACAGGGAACTATGGCTACACCTTC,CASSPTGNYGYTF
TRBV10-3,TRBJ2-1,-,TGTGCCATCAGTTCCGGGGTCGAGAAACCTAATGAGCAGTTCTTC,CAISSGVEKPNEQFF
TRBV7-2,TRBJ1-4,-,TGTGCCAGCAGCTCGGGACTGACCGGTAATGAAAAACTGTTTTTT,CASSSGLTGNEKLFF
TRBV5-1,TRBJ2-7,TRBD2,TGCGCCAGCAGCTTGGGGACTAGCGGGGCCCTTGGTTACGAGCAGTACTTC,CASSLGTSGALGYEQYF
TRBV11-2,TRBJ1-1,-,TGTGCCAGCAGCTTGAACAGGGTTGCAGTGAACACTGAAGCTTTCTTT,CASSLNRVAVNTEAFF
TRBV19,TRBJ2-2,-,TGTGCCAGTAGTGGCTACAGGGCCTGGAACACCGGGGAGCTGTTTTTT,CASSGYRAWNTGELFF
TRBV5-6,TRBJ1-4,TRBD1,TGTGCCAGCATAAAGACAGGGGAGGAAGAAAAACTGTTTTTT,CASIKTGEEEKLFF
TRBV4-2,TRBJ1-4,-,TGTGCCAGCAGCCAAGTAGCGCTTGCAACTAATGAAAAACTGTTTTTT,CASSQVALATNEKLFF
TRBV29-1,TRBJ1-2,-,TGCAGCGTTGGACAGGAACATTCTAACTATGGCTACACCTTC,CSVGQEHSNYGYTF
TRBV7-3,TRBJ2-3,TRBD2,TGTGCCAGCAGCTATAGCGGGAGCGTCGATACGCAGTATTTT,CASSYSGSVDTQYF
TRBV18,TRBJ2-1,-,TGTGCCAGCTCACCACCGGCCTCGGGGGATGAGCAGTTCTTC,CASSPPASGDEQFF
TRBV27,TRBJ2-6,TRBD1,TGTGCCAGCAGTTCGTTGCAAGGGGGCGGCTCTGGGGCCAACGTCCTGACTTTC,CASSSLQGGGSGANVLTF
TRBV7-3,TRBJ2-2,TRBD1,TGTGCCAGCGGGACAGGGGTCACCGGGGAGCTGTTTTTT,CASGTGVTGELFF
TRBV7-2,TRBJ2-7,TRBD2,TGTGCCAGCAGCCGTAGACTAGCGGGAGGACTCTCCTACGAGCAGTACTTC,CASSRRLAGGLSYEQYF
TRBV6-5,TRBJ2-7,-,TGTGCCAGCAACACACGAGAGCAGTACTTC,CASNTREQYF
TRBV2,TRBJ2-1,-,TGTGCCAGCAGCTCGGGACTGAAAGACAATGAGCAGTTCTTC,CASSSGLKDNEQFF
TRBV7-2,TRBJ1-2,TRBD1,TGTGCCAGCAGCCAAAATCAGGGGGCTCTGAGTGGCTACACCTTC,CASSQNQGALSGYTF
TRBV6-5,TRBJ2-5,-,TGTGCCAGCAGTTACTCACGTATCGGGCAAGAGACCCAGTACTTC,CASSYSRIGQETQYF
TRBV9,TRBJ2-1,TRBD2,TGTGCCAGCAGCCCAACCGGGACTAGCGGGAACAATGAGCAGTTCTTC,CASSPTGTSGNNEQFF
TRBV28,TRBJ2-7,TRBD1,TGTGCCAGCAGTTTATCCGGGACAGGGATCTACGAGCAGTACTTC,CASSLSGTGIYEQYF
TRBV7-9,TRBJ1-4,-,TGTGCCAGCAGCTTATTTGGGGCAGGGGATGAAAAACTGTTTTTT,CASSLFGAGDEKLFF
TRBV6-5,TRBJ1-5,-,TGTGCCAGCAGTCGACGGGACAATCAGCCCCAGCATTTT,CASSRRDNQPQHF
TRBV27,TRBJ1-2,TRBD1,TGTGCCAGCAGCGACAGGGTATACAACTATGGCTACACCTTC,CASSDRVYNYGYTF
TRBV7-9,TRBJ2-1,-,TGTGCCAGCAGCTTTGGTATCGGGGAGGGGGATGAGCAGTTCTTC,CASSFGIGEGDEQFF
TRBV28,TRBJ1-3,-,TGTGCCAGCAACCCCGGGCGGGGTCTTGGAAACACCATATATTTT,CASNPGRGLGNTIYF
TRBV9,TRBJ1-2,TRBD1,TGTGCCAGCAGCCCCCGCTCCGGACAGGGGTATGGCTACACCTTC,CASSPRSGQGYGYTF